These 7 T cell receptor beta chains were sequenced from one sample in a study of T cells after posttransplantation cyclophosphamide. A marrow graft followed busulfan-fludarabine conditioning, with cyclophosphamide on days +3 and +4. TCRdb's table, derived via immunoSEQ multiplex PCR, lists solely in-frame clones and lacks some. The sample comprises 35,000 to 40,000 clones, more than 70% of which are singletons, and about 7.6% rests with the top ten. Sequencing was performed on CD4+ T cells sorted from blood, taken 1,800 to 2,000 days after a stem cell transplant with posttransplant cyclophosphamide. The receptors stem from a female patient aged 40 to 50 who received an allogeneic stem cell transplant from a related donor, was CMV-positive, and had no GVHD. Some T cells here may be from the graft donor.

The chain has TRBV10-1 and TRBJ2-3, with TRBD2 identical over 14 bases. This CDR3 comprises 19 residues. V lost 7 bases, J lost 3 bases, and 15 bases stayed unmatched. Germline assignment: CDR1 WNHNN and CDR2 SYGVQD (reference sequence). The CDR3 region has the DNA TGCGCCAGCATGAAGCCGGGACTAGCGGGGGACCTCGGAACAGATACGCAGTATTTT. Its translation is CASMKPGLAGDLGTDTQYF.

This clone came up once. The genes are TRBV7-9 and TRBJ1-1; 9 bases are shared with TRBD1. With V trimmed by 5 bases and J by 4 bases, 5 bases remained unmatched. Germline V gene lookup returns CDR1 SEHNR and CDR2 FQNEAQ (reference sequence). The CDR3 has 14 residues. The CDR3 loop is CASSLQTGGTEAFF. The CDR3 DNA reads TGTGCCAGCAGCCTCCAGACAGGGGGCACTGAAGCTTTCTTT.

The chain is built from TRBV27 and TRBJ1-6, with 9 bases aligning to TRBD1. This CDR3 is 15 amino acids long. V was pared by 5 bases and J by 7 bases, with 6 bases of the junction left unmatched. CDR1 is MNHEY, CDR2 SMNVEV, per germline (reference sequence). The CDR3 bases are TGTGCCAGCAGTGATAGAGGGACAGGGAATTCACCCCTCCACTTT. This encodes CASSDRGTGNSPLHF.

The chain uses TRBV5-1 and TRBJ2-5; 12 nucleotides agree with TRBD2. The junction had 6 bases not matched to a gene; V was cut back by 4 bases and J by 2 bases. CDR1 is SGHRS, CDR2 YFSETQ, per germline. CDR3 length: 16 amino acids. In nucleotides, the CDR3 is TGCGCCAGCAGCGCCGGGACTAGCGGGCGACAAGAGACCCAGTACTTC. Its protein product is CASSAGTSGRQETQYF. The entire variable domain, with the rest obtained from reference TRBV5-1 and TRBJ2-5, is as follows: KAGVTQTPRYLIKTRGQQVTLSCSPISGHRSVSWYQQTPGQGLQFLFEYFSETQRNKGNFPGRFSGRQFSNSRSEMNVSTLELGDSALYLCASSAGTSGRQETQYFGPGTRLLVL.

This clone was picked up one time. The chain combines TRBV19 with TRBJ1-1, with a weak D call TRBD1 (5 bases). The CDR3 length is 14 residues. The germline V gene has CDR1 LNHDA and CDR2 SQIVND (reference sequence). With 5 bases removed from V and 1 base from J, the gap between germline ends came to 11 bases. CDR3 DNA sequence: TGTGCCAGTAGTTTCGGTGACAGGAACACTGAAGCTTTCTTT. It encodes CASSFGDRNTEAFF.

V gene TRBV29-1 combines with J gene TRBJ1-5; D might be TRBD1 (6 bases). The germline CDR1 and CDR2 sequences are SQVTM and ANQGSEA. This CDR3 region has 14 residues. The germline V and J ends were trimmed by 0 bases and 11 bases, with 17 bases remaining between them. The CDR3 DNA reads as TGCAGCGTTGAAGATAGGACAGCCCGCCAAACCCAGCATTTT. Its protein is CSVEDRTARQTQHF.

V gene TRBV5-5 combines with J gene TRBJ1-2; 7 bases agree with TRBD1. Trimming took 4 bases from V and 5 from J; bases not matched to a gene: 8. The CDR3 is made up of 14 amino acids. Germline lookup yields CDR1 SGHKS and CDR2 YYEKEE (reference sequence). CDR3 residues: CASSPWGQPYGYTF. CDR3 in DNA: TGTGCCAGCAGCCCCTGGGGACAGCCTTATGGCTACACCTTC.